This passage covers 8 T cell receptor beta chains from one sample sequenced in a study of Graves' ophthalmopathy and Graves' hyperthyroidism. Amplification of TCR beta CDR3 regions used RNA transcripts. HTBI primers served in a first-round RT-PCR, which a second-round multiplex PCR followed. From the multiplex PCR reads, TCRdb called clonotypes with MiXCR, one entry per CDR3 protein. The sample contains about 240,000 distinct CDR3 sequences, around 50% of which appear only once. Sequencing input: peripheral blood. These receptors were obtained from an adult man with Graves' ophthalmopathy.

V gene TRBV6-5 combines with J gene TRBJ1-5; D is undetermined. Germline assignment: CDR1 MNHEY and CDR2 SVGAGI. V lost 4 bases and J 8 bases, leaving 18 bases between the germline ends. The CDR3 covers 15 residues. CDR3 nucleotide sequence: TGTGCCAGCAGTTCGCGACAACAGTTAGCGAAGCCCCAGCATTTT. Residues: CASSSRQQLAKPQHF.

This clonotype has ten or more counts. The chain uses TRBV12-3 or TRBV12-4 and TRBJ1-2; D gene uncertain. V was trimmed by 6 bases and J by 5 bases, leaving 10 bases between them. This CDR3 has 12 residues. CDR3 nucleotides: TGTGCCAGCAGCCGCGGTGGGTATGGCTACACCTTC. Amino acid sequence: CASSRGGYGYTF.

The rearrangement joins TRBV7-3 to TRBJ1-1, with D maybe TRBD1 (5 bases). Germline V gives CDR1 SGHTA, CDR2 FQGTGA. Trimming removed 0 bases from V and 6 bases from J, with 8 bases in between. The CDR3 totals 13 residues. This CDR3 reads CASSLTGRAEAFF. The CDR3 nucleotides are TGTGCCAGCAGCTTAACGGGCAGGGCTGAAGCTTTCTTT.

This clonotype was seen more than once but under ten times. The CDR3 sequence: CAINLSYNSPLHF. In nucleotides, the CDR3 is TGTGCCATCAATCTATCCTATAATTCACCCCTCCACTTT. This rearrangement joins TRBV10-3 to TRBJ1-6, with no clear D. Germline V lookup: CDR1 ENHRY, CDR2 SYGVKD. There are 13 residues in the CDR3. V lost 7 bases and J 1 base, leaving 5 bases between the germline ends.

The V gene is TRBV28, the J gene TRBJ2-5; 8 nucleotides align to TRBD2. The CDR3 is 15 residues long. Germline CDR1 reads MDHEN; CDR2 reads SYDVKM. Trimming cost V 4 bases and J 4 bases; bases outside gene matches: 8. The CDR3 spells CASSSVTGGPETQYF. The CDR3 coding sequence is TGTGCCAGCAGTTCTGTAACGGGAGGGCCAGAGACCCAGTACTTC.

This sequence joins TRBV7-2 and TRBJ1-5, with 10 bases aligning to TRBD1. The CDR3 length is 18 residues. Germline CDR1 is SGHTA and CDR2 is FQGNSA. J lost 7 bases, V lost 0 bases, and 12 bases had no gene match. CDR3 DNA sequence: TGTGCCAGCAGCTTAGCCGTCGGGACAGGGGTCTCCGTGCAGCCCCAGCATTTT. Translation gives CASSLAVGTGVSVQPQHF.

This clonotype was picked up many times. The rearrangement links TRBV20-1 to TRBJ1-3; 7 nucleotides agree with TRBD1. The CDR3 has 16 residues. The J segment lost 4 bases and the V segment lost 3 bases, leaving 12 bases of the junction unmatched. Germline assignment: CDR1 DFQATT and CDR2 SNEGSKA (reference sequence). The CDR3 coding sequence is TGCAGTGCTAGGGACCACAGCAGGGGGAACGGAAACACCATATATTTT. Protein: CSARDHSRGNGNTIYF.

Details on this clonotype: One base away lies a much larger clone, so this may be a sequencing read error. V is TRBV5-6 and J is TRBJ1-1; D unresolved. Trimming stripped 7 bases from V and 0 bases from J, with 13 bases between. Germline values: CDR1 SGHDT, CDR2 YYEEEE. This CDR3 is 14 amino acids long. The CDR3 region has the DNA TGTGCCAGCGGCTGGGCAGGAATGAACACTGAAGCTTTCTTT. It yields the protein CASGWAGMNTEAFF.